Following are 17 T cell receptor beta chains from one sample sequenced in a study of control samples from healthy donors and cancer patients. Profiling relied on immunoSEQ multiplex PCR, and the TCRdb table lists in-frame clones only, not all of them. The sample has 140,000 to 150,000 clones, 93% seen once. Sequenced material: blood. These receptors were collected from a man between 18 and 35 years old in good health.

V gene TRBV12-3 or TRBV12-4 combines with J gene TRBJ1-5; D is unresolved. The CDR3 totals 13 residues. Trimming removed 6 bases at V and 4 bases at J, with 10 bases between. In DNA form, the CDR3 reads TGTGCCAGCAGGCCCGGGAAGAATCAGCCCCAGCATTTT. This translates into CASRPGKNQPQHF.

V and J are TRBV19 and TRBJ1-5; perhaps TRBD1 as D (5 bases). CDR1 and CDR2 from the germline V gene are LNHDA and SQIVND (reference sequence). V shed 3 bases and J shed 11 bases, with 8 bases lying between them. CDR3 size: 11 residues. The CDR3, as DNA: TGTGCCAGTAGTATTTCGGGGGCCCAGCATTTT. Its protein is CASSISGAQHF.

The chain employs TRBV14 and TRBJ1-3; 7 positions agree with TRBD1. Looked up from germline, CDR1 is SGHDN and CDR2 is FVKESK. V shed 6 bases, J shed 4 bases, and the junction held 6 bases outside the gene matches. The CDR3 runs to 14 residues. The CDR3 nucleotides read TGTGCCAGCAGGGCGAGGGGGCAAGGAAACACCATATATTTT. Translating it yields CASRARGQGNTIYF.

V gene TRBV27 combines with J gene TRBJ1-2, with TRBD1 matching over 9 bases. Unmatched junction bases numbered 6, after V lost 0 bases and J lost 7 bases. CDR3 length equals 15 residues. The germline gives CDR1 MNHEY, CDR2 SMNVEV (reference sequence). Here the CDR3 DNA reads TGTGCCAGCAGTTTATCAGGGGACAGGGTGCGTGGCTACACCTTC. Its protein product is CASSLSGDRVRGYTF.

The chain uses TRBV30 and TRBJ1-2; 7 bases are shared with TRBD1. The germline CDR1 and CDR2 sequences are GTSNPN and SVGIG (reference sequence). This CDR3 is 14 amino acids long. J gave up 3 bases and V 3 bases, and 7 bases lay outside the gene matches. CDR3 sequence: CAWSPNTGDYGYTF. The DNA for the CDR3 is TGTGCCTGGAGCCCAAACACAGGGGACTATGGCTACACCTTC.

V and J are TRBV5-1 and TRBJ2-5, with 9 bases fitting TRBD2. Per the germline V gene, CDR1 is SGHRS and CDR2 is YFSETQ. J lost 4 bases, V lost 4 bases, and 14 bases had no gene match. CDR3 size: 17 residues. CDR3 loop: CASSPAGLAELGETQYF. CDR3 nucleotide sequence: TGCGCCAGCAGCCCGGCGGGACTAGCAGAATTAGGAGAGACCCAGTACTTC.

The CDR3 loop reads CASSSLPTNSFRKENSPLHF. The DNA for the CDR3 is TGCGCCAGCAGTTCTCTACCGACGAACAGCTTCCGAAAAGAAAATTCACCCCTCCACTTT. V and J are TRBV23-1 and TRBJ1-6; D gene uncertain. TRBV23-1 is designated an ORF whose function remains uncertain. V shed 5 bases and J shed 7 bases, with 30 bases lying between them. The CDR3 loop spans 20 amino acids.

The J gene is TRBJ1-5, the V gene TRBV11-2; 7 bases match TRBD1. With V trimmed by 0 bases and J by 3 bases, 2 bases remained unmatched. Germline lookup yields CDR1 SGHAT and CDR2 FQNNGV. The CDR3 totals 15 residues. The CDR3: CASSLEGTANQPQHF. CDR3 in DNA: TGTGCCAGCAGCTTAGAGGGGACAGCCAATCAGCCCCAGCATTTT.

The J gene is TRBJ1-1, the V gene TRBV30, with a possible D match to TRBD1 (6 bases). CDR1 GTSNPN and CDR2 SVGIG come from the germline V gene (reference sequence). V was cut by 1 base and J by 10 bases, with 13 bases left in between. The CDR3 is 12 residues long. The CDR3 sequence: CAWSENRAGAFF. The CDR3 DNA sequence: TGTGCCTGGAGTGAGAACAGGGCCGGAGCTTTCTTT. Full variable domain (remainder filled in from reference TRBV30 and TRBJ1-1): SQTIHQWPATLVQPVGSPLSLECTVEGTSNPNLYWYRQAAGRGLQLLFYSVGIGQISSEVPQNLSASRPQDRQFILSSKKLLLSDSGFYLCAWSENRAGAFFGQGTRLTVV.

The V call is TRBV9, the J call TRBJ1-2, with D possibly being TRBD1 (5 bases). The CDR3 covers 13 residues. Germline V gives CDR1 SGDLS, CDR2 YYNGEE. V was cut by 3 bases and J by 7 bases, with 13 bases left in between. This CDR3 is CASSAPGLSGYTF. The DNA for the CDR3 is TGTGCCAGCAGCGCCCCGGGGCTAAGTGGCTACACCTTC.

The V call is TRBV3-1 (or the pseudogene TRBV3-2), the J call TRBJ2-3, with 10 bases that match TRBD2. Unmatched junction bases numbered 19, after V lost 0 bases and J lost 7 bases. Germline CDR1 LGHDT, CDR2 YNNKEL (reference sequence). The CDR3 loop spans 20 amino acids. The DNA of the CDR3 is TGTGCCAGCAGCCAAGAATTCCCCCTCCTCCTAGCGGGAGCGGGGAATACGCAGTATTTT. Protein sequence: CASSQEFPLLLAGAGNTQYF.

The gene calls are TRBV2 and TRBJ2-7; possibly TRBD2 for D (5 bases). CDR1 is SNHLY, CDR2 FYNNEI, per germline. With 4 bases removed from V and 5 bases from J, the gap between germline ends came to 12 bases. The length of the CDR3 is 13 residues. The CDR3 sequence is CASSGSDGNEQYF. The CDR3 DNA reads as TGTGCCAGCAGTGGGTCCGACGGGAACGAGCAGTACTTC.

This clone was seen just once. The rearrangement joins TRBV30 to TRBJ2-5, with D possibly TRBD2 on 6 matching bases. Germline values: CDR1 GTSNPN, CDR2 SVGIG (reference sequence). Deletions cut 2 bases from V and 2 bases from J, with 18 bases between. This CDR3 comprises 16 residues. The CDR3 region is CAWSRARGSSQETQYF. The CDR3 region has the DNA TGTGCCTGGAGTAGAGCGCGGGGCTCCTCACAAGAGACCCAGTACTTC. Variable domain in full (rest from reference TRBV30 and TRBJ2-5): SQTIHQWPATLVQPVGSPLSLECTVEGTSNPNLYWYRQAAGRGLQLLFYSVGIGQISSEVPQNLSASRPQDRQFILSSKKLLLSDSGFYLCAWSRARGSSQETQYFGPGTRLLVL.

The chain uses TRBV11-2 and TRBJ1-3; D is undetermined. This CDR3 region has 16 residues. Trimming removed 6 bases from V and 3 bases from J, with 18 bases in between. From germline, CDR1 is SGHAT and CDR2 FQNNGV. CDR3 sequence (DNA): TGTGCCAGCAGACGGGATGACACCGGTGGTGGAAACACCATATATTTT. It specifies CASRRDDTGGGNTIYF.

This clone was counted a single time. CDR3 DNA: TGTGCCAGCAGCTTGGATGGGGGAAACGGGGGTTCACCCCTCCACTTT. Its translation is CASSLDGGNGGSPLHF. This chain joins TRBV5-4 and TRBJ1-6; D may be TRBD1 (5 bases). V dropped 0 bases and J dropped 9 bases, with 16 bases sitting between them. This CDR3 is 16 amino acids long. Germline CDR1 SGHNT, CDR2 YYREEE (reference sequence).

This sequence joins TRBV4-1 and TRBJ1-2; 7 bases map to TRBD1. Germline lookup yields CDR1 MGHRA and CDR2 YSYEKL. The V gene end was trimmed by 3 bases and the J gene end by 5 bases; junction bases not matched to a gene: 18. This CDR3 has 18 residues. CDR3 sequence (DNA): TGCGCCAGCAGCCAGGGGCGGACAGGCCCGCGTAGCCCTTATGGCTACACCTTC. Its protein product is CASSQGRTGPRSPYGYTF.

The chain's CDR3 is CASRVGRGNHNEQFF. DNA of the CDR3: TGTGCCAGCAGAGTGGGACGGGGAAACCACAATGAGCAGTTCTTC. The chain is built from TRBV2 and TRBJ2-1, with D tentatively TRBD1 or TRBD2 (5 bases each). The CDR3 is 15 residues long. Germline loops: CDR1 SNHLY, CDR2 FYNNEI. The germline V and J ends were trimmed by 6 bases and 5 bases, with 17 bases remaining between them.